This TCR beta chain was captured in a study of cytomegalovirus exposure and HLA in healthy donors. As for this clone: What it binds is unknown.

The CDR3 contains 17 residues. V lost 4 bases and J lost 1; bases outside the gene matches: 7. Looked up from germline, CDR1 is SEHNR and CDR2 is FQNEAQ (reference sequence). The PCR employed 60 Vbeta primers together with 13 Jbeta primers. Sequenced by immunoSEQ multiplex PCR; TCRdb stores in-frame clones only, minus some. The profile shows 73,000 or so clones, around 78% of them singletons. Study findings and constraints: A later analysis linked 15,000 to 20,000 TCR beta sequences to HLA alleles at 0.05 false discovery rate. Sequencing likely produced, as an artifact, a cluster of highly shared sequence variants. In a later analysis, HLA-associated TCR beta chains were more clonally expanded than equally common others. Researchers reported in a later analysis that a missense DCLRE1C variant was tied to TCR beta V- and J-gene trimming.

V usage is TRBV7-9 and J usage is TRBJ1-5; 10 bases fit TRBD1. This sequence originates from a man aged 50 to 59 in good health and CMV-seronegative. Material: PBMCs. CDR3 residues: CASSSPMGQGSNQPQHF. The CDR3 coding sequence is TGTGCCAGCAGCTCCCCCATGGGACAGGGGAGCAATCAGCCCCAGCATTTT.